This record concerns one T cell receptor (beta chain) sequence. What it recognizes is unknown. The DNA ends 3 residues before the CDR3 does, and the rest of the CDR3 is filled in from the germline J gene. CDR1 and CDR2 (germline): LGHNT, FRNRAP. This CDR3 has 13 residues. The V and J ends lost 1 base and 7 bases respectively, with 7 bases between them. The sample comes from a study of T cells in women clearing cervical HPV infection. Background on the study: Controls were women whose single incident HPV16 infection cleared within 12 months without precancer or cancer. Case blood was drawn when the lesion was first found; control blood after infection became undetectable.

Using immunoSEQ multiplex PCR, the repertoire was profiled, and TCRdb retains in-frame clones only, with some absent. Its clone listing holds 34,000 or so clones. Study results and limitations: Cases carried less TRBV6-7 than controls: roughly 0.12% versus 0.17%. CIN3+ cases had significantly higher TCR richness than controls; evenness did not differ.

The chain uses TRBV12-5 and TRBJ2-2; D uncertain. Material for sequencing was blood buffy coat. The clonotype was recovered from a woman between 18 and 75 years old with a cervical HPV16 infection that either progressed to CIN3+ or cleared (not recorded which). CDR3 DNA (partial): TGTGCTAGTGGTTTGGGGGCGAACGGGGAG. It encodes CASGLGANGE. The full CDR3 is CASGLGANGELFF.